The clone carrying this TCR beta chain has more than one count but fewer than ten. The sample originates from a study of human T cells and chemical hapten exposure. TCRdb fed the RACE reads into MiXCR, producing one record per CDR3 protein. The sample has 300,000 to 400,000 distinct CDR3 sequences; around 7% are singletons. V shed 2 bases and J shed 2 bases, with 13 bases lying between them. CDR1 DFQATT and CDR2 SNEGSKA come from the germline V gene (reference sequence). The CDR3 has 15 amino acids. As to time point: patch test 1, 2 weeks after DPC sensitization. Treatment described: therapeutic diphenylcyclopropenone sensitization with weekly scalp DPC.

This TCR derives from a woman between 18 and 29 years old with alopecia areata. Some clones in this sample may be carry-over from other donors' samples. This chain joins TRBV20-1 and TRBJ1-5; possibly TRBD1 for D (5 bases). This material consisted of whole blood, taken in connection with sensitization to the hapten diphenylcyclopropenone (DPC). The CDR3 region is CSARYPGIGNQPQHF. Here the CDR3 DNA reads TGCAGTGCTAGATATCCAGGGATAGGCAATCAGCCCCAGCATTTT.